The text below deals with one T cell receptor beta chain. The genomic DNA of each subset was split evenly across several immunoSEQ plates. The data were produced by immunoSEQ multiplex PCR, yet TCRdb's version contains in-frame clones alone and is incomplete. The sample has roughly 2 million clones, about 95% seen once. There are 15 residues in the CDR3. Germline V gene sequence: CDR1 MGHRA, CDR2 YSYEKL. Trimming at V came to 1 base and at J to 3 bases, leaving 2 bases not matched to a gene. This entry comes from a study of shared clonotypes between healthy human individuals. Naive CD8 isolation took CD45RO-negative cells positively selected for CCR7 and excluded terminally differentiated effector memory CD45RA+ cells.

The sequenced material came from naive CD8+ T cells sorted from blood. This clonotype was sampled from a man in his late teens or twenties in good health. The rearrangement joins TRBV4-1 to TRBJ1-1; 10 nucleotides agree with TRBD1. CDR3: CASSQGTGGYTEAFF. As DNA, the CDR3 is TGCGCCAGCAGCCAAGGGACAGGGGGGTACACTGAAGCTTTCTTT.